This T cell receptor (beta chain) was profiled in a study of T cells in Graves' hyperthyroidism and ophthalmopathy. Whole-study context: At the time of initial diagnosis and before any treatment, peripheral blood was collected. Study conclusions and caveats: Median prediction lead before ophthalmopathy onset was 6.5 months with the model. Ophthalmopathy stood apart from stable hyperthyroidism in a 13 V-J model.

RNA transcripts served as the template for amplifying TCR beta CDR3 regions. HTBI primers were employed in a first-round RT-PCR of the TCR CDR3. TCRdb independently ran MiXCR on the multiplex PCR reads; one entry per CDR3 protein. The sample includes about 600,000 distinct CDR3 sequences, about a sixth of them seen just once. For this clonotype: No antigen is known for it.

The CDR3 is 16 residues long. The germline V gene encodes CDR1 MNHNS and CDR2 SASEGT. V lost 7 bases and J lost 2; bases outside the gene matches: 10. Sequenced: blood. The rearrangement uses TRBV6-1 and TRBJ1-5, with TRBD1 matching 8 bases. This sequence was found in a woman aged 40 to 55 with Graves' ophthalmopathy. The CDR3 coding sequence is TGTGCCAGCATAAACGGACAGGGAGTAGGCAATCAGCCCCAGCATTTT. Translation gives CASINGQGVGNQPQHF.